A single sample is the source of the 24 T cell receptor beta chains below, sequenced in a study of identical twins. TCRdb processed the 5' RACE reads anew with MiXCR; each CDR3 protein has one entry. The sample lists some 690,000 distinct CDR3 sequences, around 20% occurring once. In addition, the sample was reused for a study of T cells expressing NK-cell markers.

Source material: PBMCs. These TCRs come from a woman aged 18-35 years in good health.

The chain combines TRBV10-2 with TRBJ1-6, with 8 nucleotides matching TRBD1. The CDR3 covers 15 residues. In germline, CDR1 is WSHSY, CDR2 SAAADI. The ends lost 4 bases at V and 6 bases at J; junction bases unmatched: 5. The CDR3 reads CASSGQGPSNSPLHF. Written as DNA, the CDR3 is TGCGCCAGCAGTGGACAGGGGCCCAGTAATTCACCCCTCCACTTT.

The sample holds a few counts of this clonotype. V and J are TRBV3-1 and TRBJ2-7; the D is unclear. CDR3 length: 13 residues. CDR1 and CDR2 (germline): LGHDT, YNNKEL (reference sequence). The V gene lost 4 bases and the J gene lost 4 bases, with 11 bases spanning the gap. Here the CDR3 reads CASSPSGIYEQYF. The CDR3 DNA is TGTGCCAGCAGCCCGTCGGGTATTTACGAGCAGTACTTC.

V and J are TRBV12-3 or TRBV12-4 and TRBJ1-1, with 10 bases matching TRBD1. The ends lost 7 bases at V and 8 bases at J; junction bases unmatched: 10. This CDR3 has 14 residues. The CDR3 DNA reads TGTGCCAGCACCCAGGGACAGGGGCCTTCGGAAGCTTTCTTT. Amino acid sequence: CASTQGQGPSEAFF.

V is TRBV12-3 or TRBV12-4 and J is TRBJ1-2, with D uncertain. V lost 3 bases and J lost 6, with 14 bases in between. The CDR3 spans 14 residues. The CDR3 DNA follows: TGTGCCAGCAGTTTGAACGGACCCCAGAATGGCTACACCTTC. Amino acid sequence: CASSLNGPQNGYTF.

This chain links TRBV2 with TRBJ2-7; D tentatively fits TRBD1 or TRBD2 (5 bases each). V was trimmed by 8 bases and J by 3 bases, leaving 8 bases between them. Germline loops: CDR1 SNHLY, CDR2 FYNNEI. There are 11 residues in the CDR3. As DNA, the CDR3 is TGTGCCAGCGGGGCGGGCTACGAGCAGTACTTC. Protein product: CASGAGYEQYF.

The sample holds a few counts of this clonotype. The chain employs TRBV20-1 and TRBJ1-1; D possibly corresponds to TRBD1 (6 bases). CDR1 and CDR2 from the germline V gene are DFQATT and SNEGSKA (reference sequence). There are 15 residues in the CDR3. Trimming took 5 bases from V and 1 from J, leaving 17 bases between them. CDR3 protein: CSAPSRSTGNTEAFF. In DNA form, the CDR3 reads TGCAGTGCTCCTTCCAGATCGACAGGGAACACTGAAGCTTTCTTT.

This clonotype was detected ten times or more. The V call is TRBV29-1, the J call TRBJ2-7, with D unresolved. The V and J ends lost 4 bases and 5 bases respectively, with 15 bases between them. The germline gives CDR1 SQVTM, CDR2 ANQGSEA. The CDR3 runs to 13 residues. The DNA of the CDR3 is TGCAGCGTTGCCCCCCTCTCCAGGCACGAGCAGTACTTC. It specifies CSVAPLSRHEQYF.

The chain links TRBV14 to TRBJ2-1; 8 nucleotides agree with TRBD2. CDR3 size: 16 residues. CDR1 is SGHDN, CDR2 FVKESK, per germline. The trim removed 5 bases at V and 0 bases at J, leaving 6 bases unmatched. CDR3 DNA: TGTGCCAGCAGCGGAGAGAGCGGGAGCTCCTACAATGAGCAGTTCTTC. Protein product: CASSGESGSSYNEQFF.

This clonotype has at least ten counts. The chain is built from TRBV10-3 and TRBJ1-1, with D unclear. Germline V gene sequence: CDR1 ENHRY, CDR2 SYGVKD. Trimming removed 8 bases from V and 5 bases from J, with 9 bases in between. The CDR3 is made up of 11 amino acids. The CDR3 spells CAIRNGTEAFF. The CDR3 DNA reads TGTGCCATCCGGAACGGGACTGAAGCTTTCTTT.

This clonotype was found a few times. This rearrangement joins TRBV6-5 to TRBJ2-7, with 9 bases lining up with TRBD2. Germline V gene data show CDR1 as MNHEY and CDR2 as SVGAGI. V was pared by 4 bases and J by 7 bases, with 14 bases of the junction left unmatched. This CDR3 is 16 amino acids long. The CDR3 region has the DNA TGTGCCAGCAGTTCCCCTAGAGGCGGGGGGGCAGGAGAGCAGTACTTC. Its protein product is CASSSPRGGGAGEQYF.

CDR3 residues: CASSTRTRGSYEQYF. CDR3 DNA sequence: TGTGCCAGCAGTACTAGGACTAGAGGGAGTTACGAGCAGTACTTC. The V and J genes are TRBV6-2 or TRBV6-3 and TRBJ2-7; 7 nucleotides align to TRBD2. V lost 5 bases, J lost 4 bases, and 11 bases stayed unmatched. Germline lookup yields CDR1 MNHEY and CDR2 SVGEGT. The CDR3 has 15 amino acids.

This clonotype was recorded once. Its ends do not fully match the called genes, so a read error is possible. This chain uses TRBV12-3 or TRBV12-4 with TRBJ2-2, with D perhaps matching TRBD1 (9 bases). CDR3 length: 19 amino acids. The CDR3 nucleotides are TGTGCCTGCAGTTTAGCGGGATGGACAGGGGCATTGGCCACCGGGGAGCTGTTTTTT. Its protein is CACSLAGWTGALATGELFF.

The V and J genes are TRBV27 and TRBJ1-2; D possibly corresponds to TRBD1 (5 bases). V lost 3 bases to trimming and J lost 5 bases, with 13 bases between them. Germline CDR1 and CDR2: MNHEY and SMNVEV (reference sequence). This CDR3 is built from 14 residues. The CDR3: CASSFLGTEYGYTF. The DNA for the CDR3 is TGTGCCAGCAGTTTCCTCGGGACGGAGTATGGCTACACCTTC.

In its sample, this clonotype was seen a few times. The J gene is TRBJ2-3, the V gene TRBV20-1; either TRBD1 or TRBD2 may supply D (6 bases each). Trimming shortened V by 7 bases and J by 0 bases, and 17 bases separated the two germline ends. Germline V gene sequence: CDR1 DFQATT, CDR2 SNEGSKA (reference sequence). This CDR3 has 15 amino acids. The CDR3 loop is CSVSGGRGSTDTQYF. CDR3 in DNA: TGCAGTGTATCCGGGGGCCGCGGGAGCACAGATACGCAGTATTTT.

This clonotype was counted ten times or more. The V call is TRBV7-8, the J call TRBJ1-1; tentatively, D is TRBD1 (5 bases). CDR3 length: 13 residues. Germline CDR1 SGHVS, CDR2 FQNEAQ. V shed 3 bases and J shed 7 bases, with 12 bases lying between them. The CDR3 is CASSLRGQGEAFF. As DNA, the CDR3 is TGTGCCAGCAGCTTGCGAGGGCAGGGTGAAGCTTTCTTT.

The J gene is TRBJ2-7, the V gene TRBV1; TRBD1 reflects the table's D call only, with no check against the DNA. TRBV1 is a documented pseudogene. The CDR3 extends over 12 amino acids. The DNA for the CDR3 is TGCACCAGTAACTCACAGGGCTACGAGCAGTACTTC. The encoded protein is CTSNSQGYEQYF.

V and J are TRBV6-2 or TRBV6-3 and TRBJ1-2; D is unclear. This CDR3 spans 14 amino acids. Per germline, CDR1 MNHEY and CDR2 SVGEGT. V was cut by 7 bases and J by 8 bases, with 20 bases left in between. CDR3 in amino acids: CASKIGHGNIGYTF. CDR3 DNA: TGTGCCAGCAAAATTGGGCACGGCAATATCGGCTACACCTTC.

The chain recombines TRBV18 with TRBJ2-3; weak D call: TRBD2 (6 bases). V was shortened by 1 base and J by 1 base, with 12 bases between the two germline ends. Germline-derived CDR1 and CDR2 are KGHSH and LQKENI. The CDR3 has 16 amino acids. The CDR3: CASSPLGGDGTDTQYF. The CDR3 DNA follows: TGTGCCAGCTCACCACTGGGGGGAGACGGCACAGATACGCAGTATTTT.

This clonotype has more than one count but fewer than ten. The gene calls are TRBV20-1 and TRBJ1-5, with 7 bases matching TRBD1. Germline V gene sequence: CDR1 DFQATT, CDR2 SNEGSKA (reference sequence). CDR3 length: 14 amino acids. Unmatched junction bases numbered 4, after V lost 3 bases and J lost 2 bases. CDR3 in DNA: TGCAGTGCTAGGTTCGGGACAGGCAATCAGCCCCAGCATTTT. Its translation is CSARFGTGNQPQHF.

The chain joins TRBV5-5 to TRBJ2-3, with 9 bases lining up with TRBD2. This CDR3 is 16 amino acids long. Germline V gene data show CDR1 as SGHKS and CDR2 as YYEKEE (reference sequence). V lost 3 bases, J lost 3 bases, and 8 bases stayed unmatched. The CDR3 sequence is CASSWGAGGRTDTQYF. As DNA, the CDR3 is TGTGCCAGCAGCTGGGGAGCGGGAGGCCGAACAGATACGCAGTATTTT.

The sample holds a few counts of this clonotype. The chain joins TRBV12-3 or TRBV12-4 to TRBJ1-6; 7 nucleotides match TRBD1. With V trimmed by 4 bases and J by 8 bases, 11 bases remained unmatched. This CDR3 has 16 residues. The DNA of the CDR3 is TGTGCCAGCAGTTCGACAGGGCTACTTGAGGATTCACCCCTCCACTTT. It specifies CASSSTGLLEDSPLHF.

The gene calls are TRBV12-3 or TRBV12-4 and TRBJ2-3, with a tentative D call TRBD2 (6 bases). This CDR3 is 13 amino acids long. The germline V and J ends were trimmed by 7 bases and 8 bases, with 16 bases remaining between them. CDR3 bases: TGTGCCAGCACTCACCCGGGAGCCCCTACGCAGTATTTT. Its translation: CASTHPGAPTQYF.

Here the CDR3 reads CASSLGTSFNEQFF. CDR3 nucleotide sequence: TGCGCCAGCAGCTTGGGGACTAGCTTTAATGAGCAGTTCTTC. This chain joins TRBV5-1 and TRBJ2-1, with 8 nucleotides matching TRBD2. The germline gives CDR1 SGHRS, CDR2 YFSETQ. The V and J ends lost 0 bases and 7 bases, in that order; junction bases with no gene match: 3. The CDR3 has 14 residues.

This clonotype appeared a few times. The V call is TRBV18, the J call TRBJ2-5, with 7 nucleotides matching TRBD1. J gave up 0 bases and V 6 bases, and 1 base lay outside the gene matches. CDR1 is KGHSH, CDR2 LQKENI, per germline. The CDR3 has 13 amino acids. As DNA, the CDR3 is TGTGCCAGCTCCGGGACAGACCAAGAGACCCAGTACTTC. This translates into CASSGTDQETQYF.